This T cell receptor (beta chain) was sequenced during a study of PD-L1 blockade in urothelial cancer. The CDR3 loop spans 13 amino acids. Germline values: CDR1 SGHNT, CDR2 YENEEA. V gave up 5 bases and J gave up 3 bases, with 9 bases separating them. The repertoire was sequenced with immunoSEQ multiplex PCR; TCRdb's copy has only in-frame clones and lacks some. The sample shows fewer than 30,000 clones, roughly 80% of them seen only once. The time point is: peripheral blood 6 weeks after treatment start. Patients suffered from locally advanced or metastatic urothelial carcinoma. Sequencing used PBMCs, obtained around atezolizumab (anti-PD-L1) treatment. The chain links TRBV11-3 to TRBJ2-3, with a weak D call TRBD1 (7 bases). This sequence originates from a man between 65 and 85 years old with urothelial cancer. For the CDR3, the DNA is TGTGCCAGCAGCCCAGGGGGGACAGATACGCAGTATTTT. It translates to CASSPGGTDTQYF.